These T cell receptor beta chains were read from a single sample in a study of control samples from healthy donors and cancer patients. TCRdb's copy holds only in-frame clones and misses some; the assay was immunoSEQ multiplex PCR. The table has roughly 150,000 clones, roughly 93% seen once. The specimen sequenced was blood. All receptors derive from a young man in good health. The CDR3 runs from the conserved cysteine through the conserved F or W. D genes are given only for firm matches. The size of a clone is reported for some rows only, either as once, few or many, or as a class for expanded clones.

TGTGCCAGCAGCTTGGAACCCCACCCCGTGAACACTGAAGCTTTCTTT,CASSLEPHPVNTEAFF,TRBJ1-1,once,TRBV5-5,NA
TGTGCCAGCAGCCCGGGACAGGGCAACATAGATACGCAGTATTTT,CASSPGQGNIDTQYF,TRBJ2-3,NA,TRBV5-8,TRBD1
TGTGCCAGCAGCTACAGGGGATACTATGGCTACACCTTC,CASSYRGYYGYTF,TRBJ1-2,NA,TRBV7-2,TRBD1
TGTGCCAGCAGTTCACCCAGGGGGCCGGACACTGAAGCTTTCTTT,CASSSPRGPDTEAFF,TRBJ1-1,NA,TRBV6-6,TRBD1
TGTGCCAGCAGCCAACGAAGCGGGTTGGGCACCGGGGAGCTGTTTTTT,CASSQRSGLGTGELFF,TRBJ2-2,NA,TRBV11-3,NA
TGCAGTGCTACGGCAGGCTATGGCTACACCTTC,CSATAGYGYTF,TRBJ1-2,few,TRBV20-1,NA
TGTGCCAGCAGCTTGGACAACTCCTACGAGCAGTACTTC,CASSLDNSYEQYF,TRBJ2-7,NA,TRBV5-4,NA
TGTGCCTGGAGTGTTAAAGGGTTGCCCACTGAAGCTTTCTTT,CAWSVKGLPTEAFF,TRBJ1-1,NA,TRBV30,NA
TGTGCAAGTCGCTTAGTTAAGTCAAAAGCCAAAAACATTCAGTACTTC,CASRLVKSKAKNIQYF,TRBJ2-4,NA,TRBV12-2,NA
TGTGCCAGCAGGGGCAAGCCAGCCTACGAGCAGTACTTC,CASRGKPAYEQYF,TRBJ2-7,NA,TRBV6-5,NA
TGTGCCAGCAGCCGGGTGGGACAGAACTACGAGCAGTACTTC,CASSRVGQNYEQYF,TRBJ2-7,NA,TRBV14,TRBD1
TGTGCCAGCAGTGAATCAGGGGGGTGGGAGACCCAGTACTTC,CASSESGGWETQYF,TRBJ2-5,NA,TRBV6-1,NA
TGTGCCAGCAGTGATTGGGTGGGACAGGTCAGCTCTGGAAACACCATATATTTT,CASSDWVGQVSSGNTIYF,TRBJ1-3,NA,TRBV2,TRBD1
TGTGCCAGCACCGACAGGGCCACGAACACTGAAGCTTTCTTT,CASTDRATNTEAFF,TRBJ1-1,NA,TRBV6-5,TRBD1
TGCGCCAGCAGCCTGGGGCAGCCGCCGGGTGAAAAACTGTTTTTT,CASSLGQPPGEKLFF,TRBJ1-4,NA,TRBV4-1,NA
TGTGCCAGCAGCCCCACCAGGGCCCTGCCAGCCGCCGAGCAGTACTTC,CASSPTRALPAAEQYF,TRBJ2-7,NA,TRBV7-9,NA
TGTGCCAGCAGCCGCATAACTCGGGGGGGCTCTGAAGCTTTCTTT,CASSRITRGGSEAFF,TRBJ1-1,NA,TRBV5-6,NA
TGTGCCAGCAGCGAGGTTCGCATCTACGAGCAGTACTTC,CASSEVRIYEQYF,TRBJ2-7,NA,TRBV28,NA
TGCGCCAGCTCTGACCCTAGCGGGAGGGGGAACACCGGGGAGCTGTTTTTT,CASSDPSGRGNTGELFF,TRBJ2-2,NA,TRBV10-2,TRBD2
TGTGCCAGCAGTTTATTCTTCCCCGACGGGGACTATGGCTACACCTTC,CASSLFFPDGDYGYTF,TRBJ1-2,NA,TRBV28,NA
TGTGCCAGCTTGGAGGGCCCGGGTGGACTAGGGTCCTACAATGAGCAGTTCTTC,CASLEGPGGLGSYNEQFF,TRBJ2-1,NA,TRBV2,TRBD2
TGTGCCAGCAGTGAGGCGGGTTCGTTTTACAATGAGCAGTTCTTC,CASSEAGSFYNEQFF,TRBJ2-1,NA,TRBV25-1,NA
TGTGCCAGCAGCTTTGCCGAACTACCACCTAAAAGCAATCAGCCCCAGCATTTT,CASSFAELPPKSNQPQHF,TRBJ1-5,few,TRBV5-6,NA
TGTGCCAGCAGTGAGACGGACGTAGCGAATGGGCCCCAGCATTTT,CASSETDVANGPQHF,TRBJ1-5,NA,TRBV2,NA
TGTGCCAGCAGCCGCCTAGGACAGGGGCTAAGGGATGAAAAACTGTTTTTT,CASSRLGQGLRDEKLFF,TRBJ1-4,NA,TRBV4-2,TRBD1
TGTGCCAGCAGCTCGGTGGGTTCTCAATTCTCTGAAGCTTTCTTT,CASSSVGSQFSEAFF,TRBJ1-1,NA,TRBV13,NA
TGTGCCACTAGGGATTACTACGGGAGCAATCAGCCCCAGCATTTT,CATRDYYGSNQPQHF,TRBJ1-5,NA,TRBV15,NA
TGCAGCGTTGTTGACAGATCAACTAATGAAAAACTGTTTTTT,CSVVDRSTNEKLFF,TRBJ1-4,NA,TRBV29-1,NA
TGCGCCAGCAGTCCCCACACTGAAGCTTTCTTT,CASSPHTEAFF,TRBJ1-1,NA,TRBV23-1,NA
TGCAGCGTTGGGGCAGGGGGCTCCGAGCAGTACTTC,CSVGAGGSEQYF,TRBJ2-7,once,TRBV29-1,TRBD1
TGTGCCAGCAGCAGGGGGACAGGGGGGAAGAATGGCTACACCTTC,CASSRGTGGKNGYTF,TRBJ1-2,NA,TRBV5-4,TRBD1
TGTGCCAGCAGCGCGACAGGGAACGAGCAGTTCTTC,CASSATGNEQFF,TRBJ2-1,NA,TRBV5-4,TRBD1
TGTGCCAGCAGCTTGAATGTCGGGGGGCCCTCCTACGAGCAGTACTTC,CASSLNVGGPSYEQYF,TRBJ2-7,NA,TRBV7-6,NA
TGTGCCAGTACTTCAGTTGGGGAAGATACGCAGTATTTT,CASTSVGEDTQYF,TRBJ2-3,NA,TRBV27,NA
TGTGCCAGCGCCGGGACAATCAATAATTCACCCCTCCACTTT,CASAGTINNSPLHF,TRBJ1-6,NA,TRBV7-2,NA
TGTGCCAGCAGTTTGACTAGCAGGGCCTACAATGAGCAGTTCTTC,CASSLTSRAYNEQFF,TRBJ2-1,once,TRBV27,TRBD2
TGTGCCAGCAGCTTCCCAACAGGGTCAGATACGCAGTATTTT,CASSFPTGSDTQYF,TRBJ2-3,NA,TRBV7-2,NA
TGTGCCAGCAGCTTAATAGGGGAGGAGCAGTACTTC,CASSLIGEEQYF,TRBJ2-7,NA,TRBV7-9,NA
TGCGCCAGCAGCTTTAACGGAGGCTACGAGCAGTACTTC,CASSFNGGYEQYF,TRBJ2-7,NA,TRBV5-1,NA
TGTGCCAGCAGAATACAGGGGAGGAGTGAAAAACTGTTTTTT,CASRIQGRSEKLFF,TRBJ1-4,NA,TRBV27,TRBD1
TGTGCCACCGGGACTAGCGGGAACAATGAGCAGTTCTTC,CATGTSGNNEQFF,TRBJ2-1,NA,TRBV24-1,TRBD2
TGTGCCAGCAGCCAAGATCCAGCGCGACTAGCGGGACCCTCCTACAATGAGCAGTTCTTC,CASSQDPARLAGPSYNEQFF,TRBJ2-1,NA,TRBV14,TRBD2
TGTGCCTGGAGTGTCAGGGGAGATACGCAGTATTTT,CAWSVRGDTQYF,TRBJ2-3,once,TRBV30,NA
TGTGCCAGCAGCCCCCGGGGTAGCGGGGGGGGGAGCACAGATACGCAGTATTTT,CASSPRGSGGGSTDTQYF,TRBJ2-3,NA,TRBV4-2,TRBD2
TGTGCCAGCAGCTTATCTGGTACCGGGGAGCTGTTTTTT,CASSLSGTGELFF,TRBJ2-2,few,TRBV7-3,NA
TGTGCCACCAGTGATATTAAGGCAGGGGGGAAAAATGAGCAGTTCTTC,CATSDIKAGGKNEQFF,TRBJ2-1,NA,TRBV24-1,NA
TGTGCCAGCAGTTCCCCGGGCTGGACTGGGTGGGCCGATACGCAGTATTTT,CASSSPGWTGWADTQYF,TRBJ2-3,NA,TRBV28,NA
TGTGCCAGCAGCTTAGGGCACCTCTATGGCTACACCTTC,CASSLGHLYGYTF,TRBJ1-2,NA,TRBV11-2,NA
TGTGCCAGCAGCGAAGCTTGGACCGAGCAGTACTTC,CASSEAWTEQYF,TRBJ2-7,NA,TRBV13,NA
TGTGCCAGCAGCCAACAGGTTGCCCTACCCCGCAATGAGCAGTTCTTC,CASSQQVALPRNEQFF,TRBJ2-1,NA,TRBV2,NA
TGTGCCAGCCGCGGTAGCACAGATACGCAGTATTTT,CASRGSTDTQYF,TRBJ2-3,NA,TRBV7-9,NA
TGTGCCTGGAGTGTGAAGCGAGGACACCGGAGGGACACCATATATTTT,CAWSVKRGHRRDTIYF,TRBJ1-3,few,TRBV30,NA
TGTGCCAGCAGCGAAAGACCCAGGGAGGAGCTGTTTTTT,CASSERPREELFF,TRBJ2-2,NA,TRBV5-4,NA
TGTGCCAGCAGTTACTCAAACAAGCCGCCCTACGAGCAGTACTTC,CASSYSNKPPYEQYF,TRBJ2-7,NA,TRBV6-2/TRBV6-3,NA
TGTGCCAGTAACATTGGAGTAAGAATCTATAGCAATCAGCCCCAGCATTTT,CASNIGVRIYSNQPQHF,TRBJ1-5,once,TRBV19,NA
TGCGCCACCAAACTAGCGGGGGGCGGGAATGAGCAGTTCTTC,CATKLAGGGNEQFF,TRBJ2-1,once,TRBV10-2,TRBD2
TGTGCCAGCAGCCGGTGGAACACTGAAGCTTTCTTT,CASSRWNTEAFF,TRBJ1-1,NA,TRBV12-3/TRBV12-4,NA
TGTGCCAGCAGTCGCATTGACAGAGAATCTGGAAAACTGTTTTTT,CASSRIDRESGKLFF,TRBJ1-4,NA,TRBV6-5,NA
TGTGCCACCAGCAGGGCTCAGAGCTCCTACAATGAGCAGTTCTTC,CATSRAQSSYNEQFF,TRBJ2-1,few,TRBV15,NA